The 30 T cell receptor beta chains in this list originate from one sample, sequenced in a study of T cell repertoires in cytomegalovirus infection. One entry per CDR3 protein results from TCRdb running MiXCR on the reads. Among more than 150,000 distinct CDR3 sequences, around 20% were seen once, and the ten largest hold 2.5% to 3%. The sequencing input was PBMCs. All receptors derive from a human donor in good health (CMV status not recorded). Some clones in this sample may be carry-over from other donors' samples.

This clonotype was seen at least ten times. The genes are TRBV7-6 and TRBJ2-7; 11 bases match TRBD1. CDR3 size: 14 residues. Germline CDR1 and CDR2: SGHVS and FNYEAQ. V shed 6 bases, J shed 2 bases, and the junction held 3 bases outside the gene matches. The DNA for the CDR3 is TGTGCCAGCAGTTTGGGACAGGGGGCCTACGAGCAGTACTTC. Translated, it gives CASSLGQGAYEQYF.

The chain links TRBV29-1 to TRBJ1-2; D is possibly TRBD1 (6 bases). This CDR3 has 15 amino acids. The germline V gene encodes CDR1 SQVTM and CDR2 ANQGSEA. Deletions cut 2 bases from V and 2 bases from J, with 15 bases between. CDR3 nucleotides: TGCAGCGTTGAAAGGCTACAGGGAGAAAACTATGGCTACACCTTC. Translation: CSVERLQGENYGYTF.

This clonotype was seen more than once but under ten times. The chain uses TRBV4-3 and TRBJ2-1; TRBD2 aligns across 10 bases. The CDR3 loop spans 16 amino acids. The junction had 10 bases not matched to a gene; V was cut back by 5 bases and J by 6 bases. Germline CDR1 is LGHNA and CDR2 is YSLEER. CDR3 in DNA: TGCGCCAGCAGCTCGTTAGCGGGAGGTAATTCCAATGAGCAGTTCTTC. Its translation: CASSSLAGGNSNEQFF.

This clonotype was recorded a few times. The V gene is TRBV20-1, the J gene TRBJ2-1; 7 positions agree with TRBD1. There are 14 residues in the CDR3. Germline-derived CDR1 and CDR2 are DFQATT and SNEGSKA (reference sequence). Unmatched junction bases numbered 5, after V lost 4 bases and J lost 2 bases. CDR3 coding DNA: TGCAGTGCTATCCCGGGACAGCCCTACAATGAGCAGTTCTTC. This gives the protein CSAIPGQPYNEQFF.

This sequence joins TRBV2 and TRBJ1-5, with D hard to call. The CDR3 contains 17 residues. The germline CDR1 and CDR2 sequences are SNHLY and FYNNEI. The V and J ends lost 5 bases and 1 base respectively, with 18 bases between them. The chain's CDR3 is CASSLPGMKASNQPQHF. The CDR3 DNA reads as TGTGCCAGCAGTCTCCCGGGAATGAAGGCGAGCAATCAGCCCCAGCATTTT.

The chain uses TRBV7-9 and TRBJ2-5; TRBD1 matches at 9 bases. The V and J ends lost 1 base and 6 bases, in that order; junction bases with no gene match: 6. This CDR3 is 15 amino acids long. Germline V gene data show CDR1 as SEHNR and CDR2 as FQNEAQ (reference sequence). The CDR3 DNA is TGTGCCAGCAGCTTAGGAGGGACAGGGCGGAAGACCCAGTACTTC. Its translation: CASSLGGTGRKTQYF.

CDR3 DNA: TGTGCCAGTAGTATTAACCCATCGAGGGTCGGTCAGCCCCAGCATTTT. Translated, it gives CASSINPSRVGQPQHF. The J gene is TRBJ1-5, the V gene TRBV19; D is unclear. The CDR3 has 16 amino acids. CDR1 and CDR2 from the germline V gene are LNHDA and SQIVND (reference sequence). Trimming removed 3 bases at V and 6 bases at J, with 18 bases between.

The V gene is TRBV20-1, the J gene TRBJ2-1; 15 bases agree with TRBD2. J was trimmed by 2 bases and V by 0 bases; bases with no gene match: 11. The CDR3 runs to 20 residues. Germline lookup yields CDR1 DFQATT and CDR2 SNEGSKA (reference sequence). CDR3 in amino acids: CSARDHAGLAGGLTYNEQFF. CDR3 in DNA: TGCAGTGCTAGAGATCATGCTGGACTAGCGGGAGGGTTAACCTACAATGAGCAGTTCTTC.

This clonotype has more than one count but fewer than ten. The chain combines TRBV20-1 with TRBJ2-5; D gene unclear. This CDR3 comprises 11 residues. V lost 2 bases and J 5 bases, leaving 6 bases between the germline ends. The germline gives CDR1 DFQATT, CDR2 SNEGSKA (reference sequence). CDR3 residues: CSARFGETQYF. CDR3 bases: TGCAGTGCTAGATTTGGGGAGACCCAGTACTTC.

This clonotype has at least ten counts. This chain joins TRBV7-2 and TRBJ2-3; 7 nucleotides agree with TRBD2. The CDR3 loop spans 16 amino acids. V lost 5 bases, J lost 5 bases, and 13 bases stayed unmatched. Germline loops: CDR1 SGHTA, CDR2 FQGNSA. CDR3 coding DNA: TGTGCCAGCAGCCGATCCCATCCCGGGGGGAAAGATACGCAGTATTTT. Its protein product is CASSRSHPGGKDTQYF.

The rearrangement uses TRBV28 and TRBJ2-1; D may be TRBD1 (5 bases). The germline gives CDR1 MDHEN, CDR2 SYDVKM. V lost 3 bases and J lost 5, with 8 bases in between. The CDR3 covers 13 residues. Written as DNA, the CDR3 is TGTGCCAGCAGTTTCGCACAGGACAATGAGCAGTTCTTC. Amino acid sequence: CASSFAQDNEQFF.

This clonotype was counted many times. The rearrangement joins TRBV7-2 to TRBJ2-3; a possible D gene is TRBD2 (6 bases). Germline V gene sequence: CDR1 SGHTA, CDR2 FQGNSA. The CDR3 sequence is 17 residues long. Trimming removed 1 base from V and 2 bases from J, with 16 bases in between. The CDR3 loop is CASSLGGVRENTDTQYF. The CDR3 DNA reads TGTGCCAGCAGCTTAGGGGGGGTGAGGGAGAACACAGATACGCAGTATTTT.

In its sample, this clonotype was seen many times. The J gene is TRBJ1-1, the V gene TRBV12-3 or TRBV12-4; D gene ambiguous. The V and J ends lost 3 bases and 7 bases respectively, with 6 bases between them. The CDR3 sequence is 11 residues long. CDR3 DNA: TGTGCCAGCAGTTTGCAGAATGAAGCTTTCTTT. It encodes CASSLQNEAFF.

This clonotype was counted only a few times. The CDR3 DNA reads as TGTGCCAGCAGCCCGAGGCGCACAGCCCCGAACACTGAAGCTTTCTTT. Translated, it gives CASSPRRTAPNTEAFF. The chain is built from TRBV28 and TRBJ1-1, with D unresolved. V was clipped by 6 bases and J by 1 base, with 18 bases between them. Germline assignment: CDR1 MDHEN and CDR2 SYDVKM. The CDR3 has 16 amino acids.

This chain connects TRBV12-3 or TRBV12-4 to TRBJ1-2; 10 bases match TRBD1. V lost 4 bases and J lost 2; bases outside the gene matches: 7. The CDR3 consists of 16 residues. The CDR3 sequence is CASSSRGGQGNYGYTF. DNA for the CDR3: TGTGCCAGCAGTTCCCGGGGGGGACAGGGGAACTATGGCTACACCTTC.

CDR3 loop: CASSIGLEQFF. CDR3 bases: TGTGCCAGTAGTATCGGACTAGAGCAGTTCTTC. The chain is built from TRBV19 and TRBJ2-1, with a weak D call TRBD2 (6 bases). Germline lookup yields CDR1 LNHDA and CDR2 SQIVND (reference sequence). The ends were cut back, 3 bases at V and 10 bases at J, with 7 bases in the middle. The CDR3 is made up of 11 amino acids. The whole variable domain, filled in from reference TRBV19 and TRBJ2-1, reads DGGITQSPKYLFRKEGQNVTLSCEQNLNHDAMYWYRQDPGQGLRLIYYSQIVNDFQKGDIAEGYSVSREKKESFPLTVTSAQKNPTAFYLCASSIGLEQFFGPGTRLTVL.

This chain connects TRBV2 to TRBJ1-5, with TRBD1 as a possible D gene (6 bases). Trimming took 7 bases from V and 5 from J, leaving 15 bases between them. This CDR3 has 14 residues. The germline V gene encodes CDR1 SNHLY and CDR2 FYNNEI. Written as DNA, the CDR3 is TGTGCCAGCACTATGGGGGCGGCTGATCAGCCCCAGCATTTT. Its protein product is CASTMGAADQPQHF.

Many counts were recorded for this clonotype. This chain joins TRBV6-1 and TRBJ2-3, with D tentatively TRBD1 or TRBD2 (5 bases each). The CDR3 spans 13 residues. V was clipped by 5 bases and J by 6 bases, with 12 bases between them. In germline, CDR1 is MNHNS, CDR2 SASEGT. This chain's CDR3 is CASSRRGGDTQYF. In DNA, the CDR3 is TGTGCCAGCAGTCGCCGGGGCGGGGATACGCAGTATTTT.

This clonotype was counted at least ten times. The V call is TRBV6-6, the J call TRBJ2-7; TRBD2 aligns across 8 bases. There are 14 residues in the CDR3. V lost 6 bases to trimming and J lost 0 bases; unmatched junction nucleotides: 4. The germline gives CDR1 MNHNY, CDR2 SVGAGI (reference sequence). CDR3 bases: TGTGCCAGCAGAACCGGGACTAGCTCCTACGAGCAGTACTTC. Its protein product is CASRTGTSSYEQYF.

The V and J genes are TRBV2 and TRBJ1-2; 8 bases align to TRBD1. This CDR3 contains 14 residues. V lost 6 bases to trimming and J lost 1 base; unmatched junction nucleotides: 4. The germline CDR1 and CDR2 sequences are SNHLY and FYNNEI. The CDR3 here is CASSPDRGNYGYTF. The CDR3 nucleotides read TGTGCCAGCAGCCCAGACAGGGGTAACTATGGCTACACCTTC.

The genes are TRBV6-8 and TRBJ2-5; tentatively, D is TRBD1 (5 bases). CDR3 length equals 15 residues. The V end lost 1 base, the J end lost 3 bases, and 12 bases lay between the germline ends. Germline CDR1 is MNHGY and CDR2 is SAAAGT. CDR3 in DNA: TGTGCCAGCAGTTACTTAAGGGGCCTCGAAGAGACCCAGTACTTC. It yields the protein CASSYLRGLEETQYF.

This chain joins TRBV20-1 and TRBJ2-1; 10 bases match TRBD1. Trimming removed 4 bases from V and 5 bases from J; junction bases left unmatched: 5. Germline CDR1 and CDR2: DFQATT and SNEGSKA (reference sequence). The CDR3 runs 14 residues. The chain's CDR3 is CSATGQGQNNEQFF. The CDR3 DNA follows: TGCAGTGCTACGGGACAGGGGCAGAACAATGAGCAGTTCTTC.

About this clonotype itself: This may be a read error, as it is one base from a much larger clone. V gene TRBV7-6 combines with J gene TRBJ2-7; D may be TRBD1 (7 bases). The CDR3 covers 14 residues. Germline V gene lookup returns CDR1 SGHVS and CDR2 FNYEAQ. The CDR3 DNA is TGTGCCAGCAGCGCGGGACAGAACAACTACGCGCAGTACTTC. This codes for CASSAGQNNYAQYF. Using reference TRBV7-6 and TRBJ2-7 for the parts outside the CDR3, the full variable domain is GAGVSQSPRYKVTKRGQDVALRCDPISGHVSLYWYRQALGQGPEFLTYFNYEAQQDKSGLPNDRFSAERPEGSISTLTIQRTEQRDSAMYRCASSAGQNNYAQYFGPGTRLTVT.

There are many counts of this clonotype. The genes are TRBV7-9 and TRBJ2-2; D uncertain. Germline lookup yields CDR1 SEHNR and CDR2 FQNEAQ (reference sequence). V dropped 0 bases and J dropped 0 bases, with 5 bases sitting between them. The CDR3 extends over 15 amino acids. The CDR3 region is CASSLAQANTGELFF. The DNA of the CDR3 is TGTGCCAGCAGCTTAGCCCAGGCGAACACCGGGGAGCTGTTTTTT.

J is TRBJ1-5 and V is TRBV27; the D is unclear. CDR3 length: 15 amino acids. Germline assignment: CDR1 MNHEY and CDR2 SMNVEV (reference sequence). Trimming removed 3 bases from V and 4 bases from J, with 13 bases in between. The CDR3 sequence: CASSLTQQSNQPQHF. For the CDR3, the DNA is TGTGCCAGCAGTTTGACACAGCAATCAAATCAGCCCCAGCATTTT.

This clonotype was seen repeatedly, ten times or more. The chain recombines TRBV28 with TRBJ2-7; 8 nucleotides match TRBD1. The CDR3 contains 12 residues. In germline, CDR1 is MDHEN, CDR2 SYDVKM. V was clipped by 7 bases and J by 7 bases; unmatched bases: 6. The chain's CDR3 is CASNHRGKEQYF. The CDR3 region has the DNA TGTGCCAGCAACCACAGGGGGAAAGAGCAGTACTTC.

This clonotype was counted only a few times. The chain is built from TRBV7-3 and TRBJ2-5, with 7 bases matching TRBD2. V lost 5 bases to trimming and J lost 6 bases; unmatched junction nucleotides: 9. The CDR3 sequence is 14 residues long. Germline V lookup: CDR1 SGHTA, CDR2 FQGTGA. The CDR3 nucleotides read TGTGCCAGCAGCCCCCCTAGCGGACCGAAGACCCAGTACTTC. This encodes CASSPPSGPKTQYF.

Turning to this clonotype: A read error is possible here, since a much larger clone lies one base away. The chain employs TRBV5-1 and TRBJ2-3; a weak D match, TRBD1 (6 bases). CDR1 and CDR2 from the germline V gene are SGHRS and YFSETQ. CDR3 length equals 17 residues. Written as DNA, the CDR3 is TGCGCCAGCAGCCCCTCTTTATCAGGACAGCTCACAGATATGCAGTATTTT. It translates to CASSPSLSGQLTDMQYF.

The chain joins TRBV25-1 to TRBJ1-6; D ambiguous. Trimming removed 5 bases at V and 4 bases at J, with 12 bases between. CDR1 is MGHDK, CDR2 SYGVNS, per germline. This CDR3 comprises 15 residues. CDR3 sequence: CASSRAGRYNSPLHF. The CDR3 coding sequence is TGTGCCAGCAGTCGGGCAGGCCGATATAATTCACCCCTCCACTTT.

The CDR3 loop is CASSEGTSGIYEQYF. The CDR3 DNA follows: TGTGCCAGCAGCGAAGGGACTAGCGGGATCTACGAGCAGTACTTC. V and J are TRBV5-4 and TRBJ2-7; 13 bases are a match to TRBD2. The CDR3 consists of 15 residues. CDR1 SGHNT and CDR2 YYREEE come from the germline V gene (reference sequence). V was pared by 4 bases and J by 3 bases, with 4 bases of the junction left unmatched.